This is a list of T cell receptor beta chains from one sample in a study of cytotoxic CD8 clonotypes in ibrutinib-treated CLL. Measured with immunoSEQ multiplex PCR; TCRdb has only the in-frame clones, and not every one. The table lists approximately 150,000 clones, 84% of them singletons. This specimen consisted of PBMCs, obtained after 24 months of ibrutinib treatment. The receptors were gathered from a human donor with chronic lymphocytic leukemia. Both conserved end residues are part of each CDR3. D genes are given only for firm matches. Only some rows state a clone size, as once, few, many or a class for expanded clones.

clone size,V gene,J gene,D gene,CDR3 DNA,CDR3 protein
NA,TRBV5-8,TRBJ1-4,TRBD1,TGTGCCAGCAGCGACGGACAGGGGGTAACTAATGAAAAACTGTTTTTT,CASSDGQGVTNEKLFF
NA,TRBV9,TRBJ1-1,NA,TGTGCCAGCAGCGTATGGGCAGGGGATAACACTGAAGCTTTCTTT,CASSVWAGDNTEAFF
NA,TRBV25-1,TRBJ2-2,NA,TGTGCCAGCAGTGAATATTGGTCCCCGAACACCGGGGAGCTGTTTTTT,CASSEYWSPNTGELFF
NA,TRBV19,TRBJ1-5,TRBD1,TGTGCCAGTAGTATAGGACAGGGTGGAAGCAATCAGCCCCAGCATTTT,CASSIGQGGSNQPQHF
NA,TRBV27,TRBJ2-1,NA,TGTGCCAGCAGTTTTCTGGGGTCTCAAGTTTCTTCCTACAATGAGCAGTTCTTC,CASSFLGSQVSSYNEQFF
NA,TRBV6-6,TRBJ2-7,NA,TGTGCCAGCAGCTTCGACCACTACGAGCAGTACTTC,CASSFDHYEQYF
NA,TRBV2,TRBJ2-1,NA,TGTGCCAGCAATAGACAGAGCTCCTACAATGAGCAGTTCTTC,CASNRQSSYNEQFF
NA,TRBV6-5,TRBJ2-1,NA,TGTGCCAGCAGTTACTCGCGGGTGATGAATGAGCAGTTCTTC,CASSYSRVMNEQFF
NA,TRBV7-9,TRBJ2-7,NA,TGTGCCAGCAGCACGACCGGGCCGACCCACGAGCAGTACTTC,CASSTTGPTHEQYF
NA,TRBV28,TRBJ1-2,TRBD1,TGTGCCAGCAGTTCAGGGGGAGATAACTATGGCTACACCTTC,CASSSGGDNYGYTF
NA,TRBV28,TRBJ2-5,TRBD1,TGTGCCAGCAAATGGGACAGCCAAGAGACCCAGTACTTC,CASKWDSQETQYF
NA,TRBV5-1,TRBJ2-5,NA,TGCGCCAGCAGCTTGGTTCCGGGAGAGACCCAGTACTTC,CASSLVPGETQYF
NA,TRBV19,TRBJ1-5,NA,TGTGCCAGTAGTATTGACCAAGGGGGGTCTGGATGGAGCAATCAGCCCCAGCATTTT,CASSIDQGGSGWSNQPQHF
NA,TRBV30,TRBJ1-1,TRBD1,TGTGCCACCCGACAGGGGGGAACTGAAGCTTTCTTT,CATRQGGTEAFF
NA,TRBV14,TRBJ2-1,NA,TGTGCCAGCAGCTCCTACAGCCCGAGCTCCTACAATGAGCAGTTCTTC,CASSSYSPSSYNEQFF
NA,TRBV28,TRBJ2-3,NA,TGTGCCAGCAGTCCCGGGACGCTGGTAGATACGCAGTATTTT,CASSPGTLVDTQYF
NA,TRBV18,TRBJ2-5,NA,TGTGCCAGTTCCGGACCAGACCGGGAGACCCAGTACTTC,CASSGPDRETQYF
NA,TRBV7-9,TRBJ2-7,TRBD1,TGTGCCAGCAGCCCCGGGACAGCCTACCAGCAGTACTTC,CASSPGTAYQQYF
NA,TRBV11-2,TRBJ2-7,TRBD1,TGTGCCAGCAGCTTAGATGGGGACAGGGTCGTCTACGAGCAGTACTTC,CASSLDGDRVVYEQYF
NA,TRBV27,TRBJ2-3,TRBD1,TGTGCCACCAGTTCTGCAGGGGGCCCCTCTTACACAGATACGCAGTATTTT,CATSSAGGPSYTDTQYF
NA,TRBV5-6,TRBJ2-1,NA,TGTGCCAGCAGCTCTGGCCCCACGGCGGATGAGCAGTTCTTC,CASSSGPTADEQFF
few,TRBV29-1,TRBJ1-1,TRBD1,TGCAGCGGTGACAGGGGGACTGAAGCTTTCTTT,CSGDRGTEAFF
NA,TRBV6-1,TRBJ2-7,TRBD1,TGTGCCAGCATGTTCGACAGGGTCATGTACGAGCAGTACTTC,CASMFDRVMYEQYF
NA,TRBV5-1,TRBJ1-2,TRBD1,TGCGCCAGCAGCTTAGGGACAGCATATGGCTACACCTTC,CASSLGTAYGYTF
NA,TRBV25-1,TRBJ2-1,TRBD1,TGTGCCAGCAGTCTCCAGGGGGCGTACAATGAGCAGTTCTTC,CASSLQGAYNEQFF
NA,TRBV2,TRBJ1-4,TRBD1,TGTGCCAGCAGGCAGTACAGGGGGTCTAATGAAAAACTGTTTTTT,CASRQYRGSNEKLFF
many,TRBV14,TRBJ2-7,NA,TGTGCCAGCAGCCAAGGGGGCGGGGTCTCCTACGAGCAGTACTTC,CASSQGGGVSYEQYF
once,TRBV9,TRBJ1-1,NA,TGTGCCAGCAGCGTAGTGGTCGGTACTGAAGCTTTCTTT,CASSVVVGTEAFF
NA,TRBV6-6,TRBJ2-2,NA,TGTGCCAGCAGTCAAGCTAGAGTCACCGGGGAGCTGTTTTTT,CASSQARVTGELFF
few,TRBV5-1,TRBJ2-5,NA,TGCGCCAGCAGCTTGGGGTCCGGGGGAGAGACCCAGTACTTC,CASSLGSGGETQYF
NA,TRBV7-2,TRBJ2-7,TRBD2,TGTGCCAGCAGCTTATTTTTGGGAGGGTACGAGCAGTACTTC,CASSLFLGGYEQYF
NA,TRBV10-2,TRBJ1-3,TRBD1,TGCGCCAGCAGGGACAGGGAGGACACCATATATTTT,CASRDREDTIYF
few,TRBV11-2,TRBJ2-7,NA,TGTGCCAGCTCCAACGTGGTCGGGGGCGAGCAGTACTTC,CASSNVVGGEQYF
NA,TRBV7-2,TRBJ1-4,TRBD1,TGTGCCAGCAGCTTAGAGCGGACAGGGGTAGCGGCTAATGAAAAACTGTTTTTT,CASSLERTGVAANEKLFF
NA,TRBV5-1,TRBJ1-5,NA,TGCGCCAGCAGCCCCCCCGGCTATCAGCCCCAGCATTTT,CASSPPGYQPQHF
NA,TRBV5-1,TRBJ1-5,NA,TGCGCCAGCAGCCCCCGTGGGGGTAATCAGCCCCAGCATTTT,CASSPRGGNQPQHF
NA,TRBV5-8,TRBJ1-2,NA,TGTGCCAGCAGCTTCCCCCAGGGGTTTAATCATGGCTACACCTTC,CASSFPQGFNHGYTF
NA,TRBV11-2,TRBJ1-2,NA,TGTGCCAGCAGCTTAGCCGGGACCTTTGGTGGCTACACCTTC,CASSLAGTFGGYTF
NA,TRBV5-4,TRBJ1-4,TRBD1,TGTGCCAGCAGCTGGACCGGGACAGGAGGTGAAAAACTGTTTTTT,CASSWTGTGGEKLFF
NA,TRBV6-5,TRBJ1-5,NA,TGTGCCAGCAGTTACGGCAGGGGAGAGAGGCAGCCCCAGCATTTT,CASSYGRGERQPQHF
NA,TRBV7-2,TRBJ2-7,NA,TGTGCCAGCAGCTTAGTATCGAGCTCCTACGAGCAGTACTTC,CASSLVSSSYEQYF
NA,TRBV7-2,TRBJ1-1,NA,TGTGCCAGCAGCCCCCGGGTCGGCAGGGGAGGGAACACTGAAGCTTTCTTT,CASSPRVGRGGNTEAFF
many,TRBV6-6,TRBJ1-4,TRBD1,TGTGCCAGCGAGGGACAGGCCGGCAGGGATGAAAAACTGTTTTTT,CASEGQAGRDEKLFF
NA,TRBV28,TRBJ1-5,NA,TGTGCCAGCAGTTTACATGGACAGAGAGGTAGCAATCAGCCCCAGCATTTT,CASSLHGQRGSNQPQHF
NA,TRBV14,TRBJ2-1,TRBD2,TGTGCCAGCAGCCAAAACACTGGGACTAGCGTTGGTGAGCAGTTCTTC,CASSQNTGTSVGEQFF
once,TRBV9,TRBJ2-3,NA,TGTGCCAGCAGCGCTCTCACAGATACGCAGTATTTT,CASSALTDTQYF
NA,TRBV5-1,TRBJ2-1,NA,TGCGCCAGCAGCACTACGCCAGGGGGAGGCTACAATGAGCAGTTCTTC,CASSTTPGGGYNEQFF